These T cell receptor beta chains were read from a single sample in a study of glioma-infiltrating T cells. TCRdb recomputed calls from the multiplex PCR reads with MiXCR, one row per CDR3 protein. Of more than 350,000 distinct CDR3 sequences listed, less than 50% were seen once; the top ten hold approximately 12%. The sequencing sample was made of glioma tissue, nonneoplastic brain tissue, or PBMCs (not recorded which). The origin of the receptors is a human donor with low-grade glioma or glioblastoma, undergoing nonglioma brain surgery, or in good health (not recorded which). CDR3s include the opening cysteine and the closing phenylalanine or tryptophan. D genes are given only for firm matches. Only some rows state a clone size, as once, few, many or a class for expanded clones.

J gene | D gene | clone size | V gene | CDR3 protein | CDR3 DNA
TRBJ2-7 | TRBD2 | - | TRBV28 | CASSLIAGGNEQYF | TGTGCCAGCAGTTTGATAGCGGGAGGAAACGAGCAGTACTTC
TRBJ1-4 | - | - | TRBV12-3/TRBV12-4 | CASSLLGNEKLFF | TGTGCCAGCAGTTTATTGGGGAATGAAAAACTGTTTTTT
TRBJ2-3 | TRBD2 | many | TRBV27 | CASSPSTSGLSTDTQYF | TGTGCCAGCAGTCCGTCGACTAGCGGCTTATCCACAGATACGCAGTATTTT
TRBJ2-2 | TRBD2 | - | TRBV20-1 | CSARATSGNTGELFF | TGCAGTGCTAGAGCAACTAGCGGGAACACCGGGGAGCTGTTTTTT
TRBJ1-1 | TRBD1 | many | TRBV27 | CASSLLGTGYTEAFF | TGTGCCAGCAGTCTCCTTGGGACAGGTTACACTGAAGCTTTCTTT
TRBJ2-5 | - | few | TRBV4-3 | CASSPGGGRYQETQYF | TGCGCCAGCAGCCCAGGAGGTGGGAGGTACCAAGAGACCCAGTACTTC
TRBJ2-7 | - | - | TRBV4-3 | CASSQDQDYEQYF | TGCGCCAGCAGCCAAGACCAGGACTACGAGCAGTACTTC
TRBJ2-7 | TRBD1 | few | TRBV28 | CASSFKDRPRYEQYF | TGTGCCAGCAGTTTCAAGGACAGGCCGCGCTACGAGCAGTACTTC
TRBJ2-7 | TRBD2 | once | TRBV4-3 | CASSLGTSGRPYEQHF | TGCGCCAGCAGCCTTGGGACTAGCGGGAGGCCCTACGAGCAGCACTTC
TRBJ2-2 | TRBD2 | - | TRBV2 | CASSDSSGHTGELFF | TGTGCCAGCAGTGATTCTAGCGGACACACCGGGGAGCTGTTTTTT
TRBJ2-7 | TRBD1 | few | TRBV7-8 | CASSMTGAYEQYF | TGTGCCAGCAGCATGACAGGGGCGTACGAGCAGTACTTC
TRBJ2-1 | TRBD2 | - | TRBV29-1 | CSAARLAGRNEQFF | TGCAGCGCCGCCCGACTAGCGGGGCGCAATGAGCAGTTCTTC
TRBJ2-7 | - | few | TRBV12-3/TRBV12-4 | CASSLEGRAYEQYF | TGTGCCAGCAGTTTAGAGGGAAGGGCCTACGAGCAGTACTTC
TRBJ2-2 | - | - | TRBV19 | CASNKIGTGELFF | TGTGCCAGTAATAAGATCGGCACCGGGGAGCTGTTTTTT
TRBJ2-7 | TRBD1 | - | TRBV29-1 | CSVAGQKQDYEQYF | TGCAGCGTTGCGGGACAGAAACAAGACTACGAGCAGTACTTC
TRBJ2-7 | - | - | TRBV18 | CASSPPGGRARVSYEQYF | TGTGCCAGCTCACCACCGGGAGGTCGGGCCCGCGTTTCCTACGAGCAGTACTTC
TRBJ2-1 | - | many | TRBV25-1 | CATSKDPGNYNEQFF | TGTGCCACCAGCAAGGACCCAGGGAATTACAATGAGCAGTTCTTC
TRBJ2-7 | TRBD1 | - | TRBV5-1 | CASSPDRVLEEQHF | TGCGCCAGCAGCCCTGACAGGGTTTTGGAAGAGCAGCACTTC
TRBJ2-3 | TRBD2 | many | TRBV24-1 | CATALAGGHTDTQYF | TGTGCCACCGCTTTGGCGGGAGGCCACACAGATACGCAGTATTTT
TRBJ1-2 | TRBD1 | few | TRBV7-6 | CASSFESWTGTYYGYTF | TGTGCCAGCAGCTTCGAATCCTGGACAGGGACCTACTATGGCTACACCTTC
TRBJ2-3 | - | many | TRBV15 | CATSRVRIRGADTQYF | TGTGCCACCAGCAGAGTGAGGATAAGGGGCGCAGATACGCAGTATTTT
TRBJ2-1 | TRBD2 | - | TRBV2 | CASSLRAPGASGRYNEQFF | TGTGCCAGCAGCCTCCGAGCACCCGGGGCTAGCGGGCGCTACAATGAGCAGTTCTTC
TRBJ2-7 | - | once | TRBV19 | CASSIDSIAQGVHDEQYF | TGTGCCAGTAGTATAGATTCGATAGCCCAGGGAGTCCATGACGAGCAGTACTTC
TRBJ1-2 | - | - | TRBV27 | CASSSQGISYGCTF | TGTGCCAGCAGTTCACAGGGAATTTCCTATGGCTGCACCTTC
TRBJ2-6 | - | once | TRBV6-5 | CTSSYSGTGANVLTF | TGTACCAGCAGTTACTCTGGGACTGGGGCCAACGTCCTGACTTTC
TRBJ2-7 | - | - | TRBV27 | CASSLSTDGSYERYF | TGTGCTAGCAGTTTATCGACGGACGGCTCCTACGAGCGGTACTTC
TRBJ2-1 | - | - | TRBV27 | CASSLSGWSNEQFF | TGTGCCAGCAGTTTATCCGGGTGGTCCAATGAGCAGTTCTTC
TRBJ1-5 | - | - | TRBV5-6 | CASSLYSPRYSNQPQHF | TGTGCCAGCAGCTTGTATTCCCCGCGATATAGCAATCAGCCCCAGCATTTT
TRBJ1-5 | - | many | TRBV28 | CAANQPQHF | TGTGCCGCAAATCAGCCCCAGCATTTT
TRBJ2-3 | - | - | TRBV2 | CASSEGQLLTQYF | TGTGCCAGCAGTGAAGGTCAACTCCTAACGCAGTATTTT
TRBJ1-1 | - | many | TRBV6-2/TRBV6-3 | CASSYRGGNTEAFF | TGTGCCAGCAGTTACAGGGGGGGGAACACTGAAGCTTTCTTT
TRBJ2-7 | - | few | TRBV12-3/TRBV12-4 | CASSLAPGPYEQYF | TGTGCCAGCAGTTTAGCGCCAGGGCCCTACGAGCAGTACTTC
TRBJ1-1 | - | - | TRBV4-1 | CASSQDCQGIKAFF | TGCGCCAGCAGCCAAGATTGCCAGGGCATTAAAGCTTTCTTT
TRBJ1-3 | - | - | TRBV7-9 | CARSLPPFNSTGNTIYF | TGTGCCAGGAGCTTACCCCCCTTCAATTCGACTGGAAACACCATATATTTT
TRBJ2-7 | - | - | TRBV5-1 | CASSLIQMGEQYF | TGCGCCAGCAGCTTGATTCAAATGGGGGAGCAGTACTTC
TRBJ2-3 | TRBD2 | - | TRBV20-1 | CTARGTSGRTDTQYF | TGCACTGCTAGGGGGACTAGCGGGAGGACAGATACGCAGTATTTT
TRBJ2-7 | - | - | TRBV28 | CASSFRVHEQYF | TGTGCCAGCAGTTTCAGGGTCCACGAGCAGTACTTC
TRBJ2-1 | TRBD2 | - | TRBV27 | CASSLWSGAGRAGEQFF | TGTGCCAGCAGTTTATGGTCCGGGGCCGGGAGGGCCGGTGAGCAGTTCTTC
TRBJ2-3 | - | many | TRBV3-1 | CASSQQGGADTQYF | TGTGCCAGCAGCCAACAAGGGGGGGCCGATACGCAGTATTTT
TRBJ1-5 | - | - | TRBV7-2 | CASSLGSSNQRQHF | TGTGCCAGCAGCCTAGGGAGTAGCAATCAGCGCCAGCATTTT
TRBJ2-7 | TRBD1 | many | TRBV27 | CASSSRDRAHEQYF | TGTGCCAGCAGTTCCCGGGACAGGGCTCACGAGCAGTACTTC
TRBJ2-3 | - | many | TRBV20-1 | CSARAGGTDTQYF | TGCAGTGCTAGGGCAGGGGGCACAGATACGCAGTATTTT
TRBJ2-7 | - | - | TRBV20-1 | CSARDTGSYEQYF | TGCAGTGCTAGAGATACAGGGAGTTACGAGCAGTACTTC
TRBJ1-2 | - | few | TRBV7-2 | CASSLMASGYGYTF | TGTGCCAGCAGCTTAATGGCAAGCGGCTATGGCTACACCTTC
TRBJ2-3 | - | many | TRBV28 | CASSRPPGNTQYF | TGTGCCAGCTCACGACCCCCGGGGAATACGCAGTATTTT
TRBJ1-1 | - | - | TRBV20-1 | CSGGEPNTEAFF | TGCTCCGGTGGGGAGCCGAACACTGAAGCTTTCTTT
TRBJ2-7 | TRBD2 | many | TRBV27 | CASSLAGVKEQYF | TGTGCCAGCAGTTTAGCGGGAGTGAAAGAGCAGTACTTC
TRBJ1-2 | TRBD1 | - | TRBV3-1 | CARSQEGAGYGYTF | TGTGCCAGAAGCCAAGAGGGGGCAGGCTATGGCTACACCTTC
TRBJ2-3 | - | - | TRBV19 | CASSLTGGGFTDTQYF | TGTGCCAGTAGTCTCACAGGGGGAGGGTTCACAGATACGCAGTATTTT
TRBJ2-6 | TRBD1 | few | TRBV28 | CASKGQGSSGANVLTF | TGTGCCAGCAAGGGACAGGGATCTTCTGGGGCCAACGTCCTGACTTTC
TRBJ1-5 | - | - | TRBV5-4 | CASSLEGSNQSQHF | TGTGCCAGCAGCTTGGAAGGTAGCAATCAGTCCCAGCATTTT
TRBJ2-3 | TRBD2 | many | TRBV20-1 | CSARVLLPGLAEPDTQYF | TGCAGTGCTAGGGTCCTCCTTCCGGGACTAGCGGAACCAGATACGCAGTATTTT
TRBJ1-1 | - | many | TRBV6-1 | CASSGIGHTEAFF | TGTGCCAGCAGTGGGATAGGACACACTGAAGCTTTCTTT
TRBJ2-1 | - | many | TRBV6-2/TRBV6-3 | CASSHRKRVEQFF | TGTGCCAGCAGCCACAGGAAGAGGGTTGAGCAGTTCTTC
TRBJ2-3 | - | - | TRBV27 | CASSPRPTRGSRDTQYF | TGTGCCAGCAGTCCCCGCCCGACTAGGGGGAGTAGAGATACGCAGTATTTT
TRBJ2-1 | - | - | TRBV5-1 | CASSPQLASEQFF | TGCGCCAGCAGCCCTCAACTAGCCAGTGAGCAGTTCTTC